A selection of T cell receptor beta chains follows, all from one sample in a study of blood T cell repertoires in COVID-19. Assay: immunoSEQ multiplex PCR; the TCRdb copy retains only in-frame clones and omits some. The sample holds about 180,000 clones, over 65% seen once. Sequenced sample: peripheral blood. The receptors here all came from a person aged 65-85 years with COVID-19, enrolled during active disease. CDR3s include the opening cysteine and the closing phenylalanine or tryptophan. The D gene is left open where the match is weak. Clone size is not always given. Where it is, it says once, few, many or a class for expanded clones.

J gene,clone size,D gene,V gene,CDR3 DNA,CDR3 protein
TRBJ1-5,.,.,TRBV5-1,TGCGCCAGCAGCTTGCGGGGGGGTGGCAATCAGCCCCAGCATTTT,CASSLRGGGNQPQHF
TRBJ1-2,.,.,TRBV7-8,TGTGCCAGCAGCTTAGCTCGGGGTTATGGCTACACCTTC,CASSLARGYGYTF
TRBJ1-1,.,.,TRBV27,TGTGCCAGCAGGTTATGGGGGGTGCAAAACACTGAAGCTTTCTTT,CASRLWGVQNTEAFF
TRBJ1-2,.,.,TRBV5-8,TGTGCCAGCAGCTTGCGCGGGGGGAACTATGGCTACACCTTC,CASSLRGGNYGYTF
TRBJ2-7,.,.,TRBV10-3,TGTGCCATCAGTGGGGGAAGCGGCGAGCAGTACTTC,CAISGGSGEQYF
TRBJ2-1,.,TRBD2,TRBV27,TGTGCCAGCAGTCGCGGGGGGGCACTTTGGGAGCAGTTCTTC,CASSRGGALWEQFF
TRBJ1-2,.,.,TRBV6-2/TRBV6-3,TGTGCCAGCAGTTACCTGACAGGCTCGGGTGGCTACACCTTC,CASSYLTGSGGYTF
TRBJ2-1,.,TRBD2,TRBV11-2,TGTGCCAGCAGCTTAGATATAGCGGGGAATGAGCAGTTCTTC,CASSLDIAGNEQFF
TRBJ1-2,.,.,TRBV30,TGTGCCTGGAGCACAGGGCTGGGCTACACCTTC,CAWSTGLGYTF
TRBJ2-1,.,.,TRBV5-1,TGCGCCAGCAGCCCCGACAACTTCAATGAGCAGTTCTTC,CASSPDNFNEQFF
TRBJ2-5,.,TRBD1,TRBV29-1,TGCAGCGTGCCTTCACAGGGGGCTATCGGGGCGGCTAGGACCCAGTACTTC,CSVPSQGAIGAARTQYF
TRBJ2-7,few,TRBD2,TRBV11-2,TGTGCCAGCAGCGTCGGTCGGCTAGCGGGGGATCAGGCCTACGAGCAGTACTTC,CASSVGRLAGDQAYEQYF
TRBJ2-7,once,TRBD2,TRBV5-1,TGCGCCAGCAGCTCGGGGAGGGACCCGGGTGCCGAGCAGTACTTC,CASSSGRDPGAEQYF
TRBJ2-7,.,.,TRBV6-1,TGTGCCAGCAGTGAGACGAATGGGGCCGAGCAGTACTTC,CASSETNGAEQYF
TRBJ2-6,.,TRBD1,TRBV19,TGTGCCAGTAGTGACGGACAGGGCTCTGGGGCCAACGTCCTGACTTTC,CASSDGQGSGANVLTF
TRBJ2-3,.,.,TRBV7-2,TGTGCCAGCAGCGACTACAGGGTAGGGGCCACAGATACGCAGTATTTT,CASSDYRVGATDTQYF
TRBJ2-1,.,TRBD2,TRBV27,TGTGCCAGCAGTTCGCCGACTAGCGGGGGCAATGAGCAGTTCTTC,CASSSPTSGGNEQFF
TRBJ2-3,few,TRBD2,TRBV19,TGTGCCAGTAGTAGCGGGGGTGCTTACACAGATACGCAGTATTTT,CASSSGGAYTDTQYF
TRBJ2-7,.,TRBD2,TRBV4-2,TGTGCCAGCAGCCAAGTTGGGACTAGAAGGTACGAGCAGTACTTC,CASSQVGTRRYEQYF
TRBJ2-5,.,.,TRBV5-5,TGTGCCAGCAGCCACGGCGGAGAAGGGACCCAGTACTTC,CASSHGGEGTQYF
TRBJ2-7,.,.,TRBV27,TGTGCCAGCAGTTTAGGGGGGAGTTCTTTTTACGAGCAGTACTTC,CASSLGGSSFYEQYF
TRBJ2-3,.,TRBD1,TRBV7-9,TGTGCCAGCAGCCAGGGGGACAGGGGCACAGATACGCAGTATTTT,CASSQGDRGTDTQYF
TRBJ2-1,.,TRBD2,TRBV7-2,TGTGCCAGCAGCTCCACGGCTTCCGGACTAGCGAATGAGCAGTTCTTC,CASSSTASGLANEQFF
TRBJ1-6,.,TRBD1,TRBV27,TGTGCCAGCGGCCGGACAGGGTCGGAATCACCCCTCCACTTT,CASGRTGSESPLHF
TRBJ2-7,.,.,TRBV12-3/TRBV12-4,TGTGCCAGCAGTCTTTTGCAGGGTTCGCAGTACTTC,CASSLLQGSQYF
TRBJ1-2,.,.,TRBV12-3/TRBV12-4,TGTGCCAGCAGTTTTCGGGGTGACTATGGCTACACCTTC,CASSFRGDYGYTF
TRBJ2-7,.,.,TRBV19,TGTGCCAGTAGTCCCGGACAGTACTACGAGCAGTACTTC,CASSPGQYYEQYF
TRBJ2-7,.,TRBD1,TRBV3-1/TRBV3-2,TGTGCCAGCAGCCAAGATCCCCAAGGACAGGGTCCCGAGCAGTACTTC,CASSQDPQGQGPEQYF
TRBJ2-7,.,.,TRBV5-5,TGTGCCAGCAGCTTGTCGCCGAGAATACGCTCCTACGAGCAGTACTTC,CASSLSPRIRSYEQYF
TRBJ2-7,once,.,TRBV5-1,TGCGCCAGCAGCTTGGAGGGGACACCATATGAGCAGTACTTC,CASSLEGTPYEQYF
TRBJ2-2,once,.,TRBV5-6,TGTGCCAGCAGCTTTCAAATCTGGGGCAGGGCGAACACCGGGGAGCTGTTTTTT,CASSFQIWGRANTGELFF
TRBJ1-5,.,.,TRBV5-1,TGCGCCAGCAGCTCTCTGGGGGGACAGCCCCAGCATTTT,CASSSLGGQPQHF
TRBJ1-3,.,.,TRBV6-1,TGTGCCAGCAGTAGGGGTGAAAACACCATATATTTT,CASSRGENTIYF
TRBJ1-2,.,.,TRBV7-3,TGTGCCAGCAGCACAACGGCGGGCCTCTATGGCTACACCTTC,CASSTTAGLYGYTF
TRBJ2-1,.,TRBD2,TRBV19,TGTGCCAGTAGTATGACCGCGTTAGCGGGGGGATCCAATGAGCAGTTCTTC,CASSMTALAGGSNEQFF
TRBJ2-3,few,TRBD2,TRBV14,TGTGCCAGCAGCCAAGATACTAGCGGACACACAGATACGCAGTATTTT,CASSQDTSGHTDTQYF
TRBJ1-2,.,.,TRBV7-3,TGTGCCAGCAGCTACAGCGGGACCTCATTCTATGGCTACACCTTC,CASSYSGTSFYGYTF
TRBJ2-1,.,TRBD2,TRBV13,TGTGCCAGCAGCTTGGGGACTAGCGGGAGAAATGAGCAGTTCTTC,CASSLGTSGRNEQFF
TRBJ2-1,.,TRBD2,TRBV28,TGTGCCAGCACCCTCGGCCTTCTAGCGGGAGGGTGGGGCAATGAGCAGTTCTTC,CASTLGLLAGGWGNEQFF
TRBJ1-5,.,.,TRBV5-6,TGTGCCAGCAGCTTGGCCGCGGGCGTCGGCAATCAGCCCCAGCATTTT,CASSLAAGVGNQPQHF
TRBJ2-7,.,.,TRBV7-2,TGTGCCAGCAGCCGGTCCTACGAGCAGTACTTC,CASSRSYEQYF
TRBJ2-7,.,TRBD2,TRBV4-2,TGTGCCAGCAGCCAAGCGGGACTAGCCCTTTACGAGCAGTACTTC,CASSQAGLALYEQYF
TRBJ2-7,.,.,TRBV11-2,TGTGCCAGCAGCCCCGTGGGAGTTTCGAGGGAGCAGTACTTC,CASSPVGVSREQYF
TRBJ1-6,.,TRBD1,TRBV19,TGTGCCAGTAGTATTTTTTCAGGGACAGGGAGTTCACCCCTCCACTTT,CASSIFSGTGSSPLHF
TRBJ2-2,.,.,TRBV7-6,TGTGCCAGCAGCCCGAGGGACATTAGTTCCGGGGAGCTGTTTTTT,CASSPRDISSGELFF
TRBJ2-4,once,TRBD1,TRBV2,TGTGCCAGCAGCCTACAGGGGACACTTGAAAACATTCAGTACTTC,CASSLQGTLENIQYF
TRBJ2-7,.,.,TRBV28,TGTGCCAGCAGTGCCCCTCCCGGCAGGGGGGTCGGCGAGCAGTACTTC,CASSAPPGRGVGEQYF
TRBJ2-3,.,.,TRBV7-2,TGTGCCAGCAGCTTAGTCTCGGGGACTGCAGATACGCAGTATTTT,CASSLVSGTADTQYF
TRBJ1-5,.,TRBD1,TRBV7-8,TGTGCCAGCAGCTCTGACCAGGGGGCGCGAGGTCAGCCCCAGCATTTT,CASSSDQGARGQPQHF
TRBJ1-5,.,.,TRBV28,TGTGCCAGCAGTTCCCCTCTACAGCCCCAGCATTTT,CASSSPLQPQHF
TRBJ2-7,.,.,TRBV19,TGTGCCAGTAGTATCGGGGGGCCCTATTCCTACGAGCAGTACTTC,CASSIGGPYSYEQYF
TRBJ2-5,.,.,TRBV6-5,.,CASGGDGFLETQYF
TRBJ2-1,once,TRBD2,TRBV9,TGTGCCAGCAGCGGGACTAGCGGGGCGAAAATCTACAATGAGCAGTTCTTC,CASSGTSGAKIYNEQFF
TRBJ2-7,.,TRBD1,TRBV4-3,TGCGCCAGCAGCCCCCGACAGGGATTCAACGAGCAGTACTTC,CASSPRQGFNEQYF
TRBJ1-1,.,.,TRBV3-1/TRBV3-2,TGTGCCAGCAGCCAAGGGGTAAGTCCAGGCCATTACTTGAACACTGAAGCTTTCTTT,CASSQGVSPGHYLNTEAFF
TRBJ1-6,.,.,TRBV5-1,TGCGCCAGCAGCTTGGACAGGACAGCTAATTCACCCCTCCACTTT,CASSLDRTANSPLHF